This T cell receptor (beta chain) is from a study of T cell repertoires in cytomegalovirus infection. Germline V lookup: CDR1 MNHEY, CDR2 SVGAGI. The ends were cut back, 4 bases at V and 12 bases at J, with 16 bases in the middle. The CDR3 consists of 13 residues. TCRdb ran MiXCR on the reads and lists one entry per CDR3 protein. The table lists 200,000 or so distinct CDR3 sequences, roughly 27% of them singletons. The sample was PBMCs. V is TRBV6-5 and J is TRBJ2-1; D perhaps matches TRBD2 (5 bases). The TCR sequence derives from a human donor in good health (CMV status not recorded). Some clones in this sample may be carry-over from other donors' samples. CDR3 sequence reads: CASSSPATSGQFF. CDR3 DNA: TGTGCCAGCAGTTCGCCTGCCACTAGTGGGCAGTTCTTC.